This TCR beta chain was captured by sequencing in a study of T cell repertoires in cytomegalovirus infection (dated by TCRdb to about 2019). Turning to the overall study: Donor HLA type was relevant to the analysis, as public TCR beta signatures indicated carriage of CMV infection together with the matching HLA type. What the study reported, not specific to this receptor: In both this cohort and an independent cohort of 350 to 400 donors, the cumulative frequency of public TCR beta family members distinguished carriers of CMV infection plus the relevant HLA type. In the ex vivo response, HLA-C-restricted CMV-specific TCR beta clonotypes were dominant, and in two of eight donors the single most frequent clonotype came from this HLA-C-restricted group.

The instrument given in TCRdb is Illumina HiSeq 1500. Through fastp at Q25 and MiXCR, TCRdb rebuilt clones from the public reads, retaining in-frame beta chains. Each record represents a unique CDR3 protein, reported with the most common genes and DNA among its rows. The sample records 250,000 to 300,000 distinct CDR3 sequences, roughly 9% of which are singletons. The ten largest clones represent roughly 16% of the sample. CDR1 and CDR2 are drawn from the germline V gene: SGHRS, YFSETQ. The V end gives up 4 bases and the J end 10 bases, leaving 16 bases in the junction not matched to a gene. Counted from cysteine to phenylalanine, this CDR3 has 16 amino acids. Only the CDR3 DNA is retained, 48 bases long and in frame from the first base. As for this clonotype: Its antigen is not yet known. A much bigger clone sits one base away, suggesting this may be a read error.

In this chain, TRBV5-1 is recombined with TRBJ1-2; TRBD1 matches 10 bases in the middle. The receptor was isolated from a human donor in good health (CMV status not recorded). Some clones in this sample may be carry-over from other donors' samples. Sequenced material: PBMCs. The DNA sequence is as follows: TGCGCCAGCAGCCCTAGTTCCGGGACAGGGGCGGCTGACTACACCTTC. This sequence encodes CASSPSSGTGAADYTF.